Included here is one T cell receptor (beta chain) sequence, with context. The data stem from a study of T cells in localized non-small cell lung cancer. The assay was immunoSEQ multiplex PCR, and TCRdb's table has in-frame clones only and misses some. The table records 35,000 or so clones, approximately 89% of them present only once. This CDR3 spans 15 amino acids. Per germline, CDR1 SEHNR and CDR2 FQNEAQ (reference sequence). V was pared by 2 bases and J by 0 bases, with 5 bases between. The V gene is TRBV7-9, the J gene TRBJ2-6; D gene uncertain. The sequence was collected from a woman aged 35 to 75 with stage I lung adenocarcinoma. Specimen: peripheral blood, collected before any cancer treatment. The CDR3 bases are TGTGCCAGCAGCTTAAGATTCTCTGGGGCCAACGTCCTGACTTTC. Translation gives CASSLRFSGANVLTF.